This T cell receptor (beta chain) was sequenced for a study of T cells in Graves' hyperthyroidism and ophthalmopathy. The source material, RNA transcripts, was used to amplify TCR beta CDR3 regions. Carried out on the TCR CDR3, a first-round RT-PCR used the HTBI primer set. TCRdb reanalysed the multiplex PCR reads using MiXCR and keeps one entry per CDR3 protein. The sample includes 500,000 to 750,000 distinct CDR3 sequences, approximately 14% seen only once; the top ten take roughly 7.1%. The CDR3 sequence is 14 residues long. Germline V gene sequence: CDR1 DFQATT, CDR2 SNEGSKA (reference sequence). V shed 3 bases and J shed 6 bases, with 17 bases lying between them. Many counts were recorded for this clonotype. Ophthalmopathy cases scored 3 or more on the Clinical Activity Score and 4 or more on NOSPECS grade, with duration below 3 months. Uncontrolled infections, other autoimmune diseases, pregnancy or lactation led to exclusion of patients.

The source material was blood. This sequence was found in a young woman with Graves' ophthalmopathy. The V gene is TRBV20-1, the J gene TRBJ1-2, with a weak D call TRBD1 (6 bases). CDR3 DNA sequence: TGCAGTGCTAGTTCGACAGGTTATGTCGATGGCTACACCTTC. Its protein product is CSASSTGYVDGYTF.